This T cell receptor beta chain was captured in a study of T cell responses to AZD1222 COVID-19 vaccine (dated by TCRdb to the early 2020s). General notes on the study: A total of 233 trial participants underwent TCR sequencing, of whom approximately 210 received two doses of AZD1222 and some 25 received two doses of the MenACWY control vaccine. Enrollment into the trials was organized by age into subgroups of 18-55, 56-69 and 70-plus years, and those subgroups contained approximately 150, 30 and 60 TCR-sequenced participants, respectively. Results the study describes overall, beyond this receptor: Reportedly, almost half of the unique spike-specific TCRs recognized epitopes lying outside the regions that are mutated in the B.1.351 and B.1.1.7 variants. Vaccine-associated CD4 TCRs spanned the whole spike protein, with dominant responses in regions 160-218 and 743-854. Participants were mostly white British and included more females than males, and it was suggested by the authors that clonal diversity may have been underestimated. Because no day 14 peak-response samples were available, the repertoires could be characterized only after the peak T cell response. Spike-specific TCR breadth and depth rose significantly after two AZD1222 doses compared with day 0 and with MenACWY recipients. Only a handful of AZD1222 recipients were SARS-CoV-2 seropositive at baseline, limiting conclusions about previously exposed vaccinees. In the small 56-69-year group, the increase in depth fell short of significance, most likely because of low power.

Reading the label with the study, this specimen's time point is: baseline before first vaccination. The label giving this sample's treatment or condition can be read as: meningococcal conjugate vaccine given as trial control. Vaccinee samples were obtained from the UK trials COV001 and COV002, which included a single-blind randomized controlled phase 2/3 trial of AZD1222 (ChAdOx1 nCoV-19) in healthy adults. For TCRbeta chain sequencing, PBMC samples were collected from trial participants at day 0 and at day 28 after the second dose. The CDR3 regions of human TCRbeta chains were analyzed by immunosequencing. Regarding the original processing steps: TCRs in the repertoires were matched against a reference library of SARS-CoV-2-specific TCRs that had been generated with the MIRA antigen-specificity platform. Breadth meant the fraction of unique TCRs that were SARS-CoV-2-associated, whereas depth meant the fraction of total T cells that were SARS-CoV-2-associated. Using the MIRA data, every spike-specific TCR was mapped to the spike region that the TCR reacted to and assigned to either a CD4 or a CD8 class. Log10-transformed breadth and depth values were compared by one-way ANOVA with Sidak's multiple comparisons tests. The clones in this table, taken by TCRdb from immuneACCESS, are in-frame only. Not every clone is retained; where verified, under half of the shortfall comes from an unresolved V gene, and the cause of the rest is unknown. That table supplies the V and J calls and clone size; D and trimming were determined from the DNA. Recorded for this sample are some 99,000 clones; roughly 90% of them occurred a single time. Roughly 13% of the sample is held by the ten biggest clonotypes.

Concerning this clone: Its antigen is not yet known. Base qualities are not recorded, but no much larger clone differs from it by a single base.

Trimming removed 5 bases from V and 1 base from J; the gene matches leave 3 bases unexplained. The germline V gene sets CDR1 to SGHTA and CDR2 to FQGTGA. Spanning cysteine to phenylalanine, the CDR3 consists of 15 amino acids. CDR3 DNA is the only sequence kept; it has 45 bases, read in frame from the first base. Rearrangement joined TRBV7-3 to TRBJ2-2, with 8 bases matching TRBD1. The receptor was isolated from an adult in good health. Sequencing was performed on peripheral blood, taken on day 0 of MenACWY control vaccination. The DNA sequence is given as TGTGCCAGCAGCCGGGGACAGGAGAACACCGGGGAGCTGTTTTTT. Its amino acids are CASSRGQENTGELFF.